A selection of T cell receptor beta chains follows, all from one sample in a study of T cells in Graves' hyperthyroidism and ophthalmopathy. TCRdb redid the calling of the multiplex PCR reads with MiXCR, one entry per CDR3 protein. The sample lists 96,000 or so distinct CDR3 sequences, about 51% occurring once. Sequences were obtained from blood. The receptor set was obtained from a woman aged 40 to 55 with Graves' hyperthyroidism. Each CDR3 is given with its conserved first and last residue. A D gene is named only where the DNA matches it firmly. Not every row has a clone size; where given, it reads once, few, many or a size class.

J gene: TRBJ1-1
V gene: TRBV12-3/TRBV12-4
clone size: many
D gene: NA
CDR3 DNA: TGTGCCAGCAGGGTAAGGGGGGCGGACACTGAAGCTTTCTTT
CDR3 protein: CASRVRGADTEAFF

J gene: TRBJ2-7
V gene: TRBV7-8
clone size: few
D gene: NA
CDR3 DNA: TGTGCCAGCAGCAGGGCAGGCGCGAACTCCTACGAGCAGTACTTC
CDR3 protein: CASSRAGANSYEQYF

J gene: TRBJ2-3
V gene: TRBV20-1
clone size: NA
D gene: NA
CDR3 DNA: TGCAGTGCCCAAGCCGGGGATACGCAGTATTTT
CDR3 protein: CSAQAGDTQYF

J gene: TRBJ2-6
V gene: TRBV19
clone size: NA
D gene: TRBD2
CDR3 DNA: TGTGCCAGCATAGGTAGCGGGATAGGTTTCGTCCTGACTTTC
CDR3 protein: CASIGSGIGFVLTF

J gene: TRBJ1-5
V gene: TRBV7-2
clone size: NA
D gene: NA
CDR3 DNA: TGTGCCAGCAGCCCAGGAGAGCCGGGTTTTAGCAATCAGCCCCAGCATTTT
CDR3 protein: CASSPGEPGFSNQPQHF

J gene: TRBJ1-2
V gene: TRBV20-1
clone size: many
D gene: TRBD1
CDR3 DNA: TGCAGTGCTAGAGAACGCGATCGGACAGGGCTCTATGGCTACACCTTC
CDR3 protein: CSARERDRTGLYGYTF

J gene: TRBJ1-5
V gene: TRBV15
clone size: many
D gene: NA
CDR3 DNA: TGTGCCACCAGCAGAGTTCTTCCGGGCTCCGAGGAAGGTCAGCCCCAGCATTTT
CDR3 protein: CATSRVLPGSEEGQPQHF

J gene: TRBJ2-3
V gene: TRBV27
clone size: many
D gene: NA
CDR3 DNA: TGTGCCAGCAGAAATAGCCGCACAGATACGCAGTATTTT
CDR3 protein: CASRNSRTDTQYF

J gene: TRBJ1-6
V gene: TRBV19
clone size: many
D gene: TRBD1
CDR3 DNA: TGTGCCAGTAGACGGACAGGGCAACGGCGTTCACCCCTCCACTTT
CDR3 protein: CASRRTGQRRSPLHF

J gene: TRBJ2-2
V gene: TRBV2
clone size: NA
D gene: TRBD2
CDR3 DNA: TGTGCCAGCGGGACAGGACTAGCGGGACACACCGGGGAGCTGTTTTTT
CDR3 protein: CASGTGLAGHTGELFF

J gene: TRBJ1-4
V gene: TRBV9
clone size: NA
D gene: TRBD1
CDR3 DNA: TGTGCCAGCAGCGTGCCCCGGGACAGGGGGGAAAAACTGTTTTTT
CDR3 protein: CASSVPRDRGEKLFF

J gene: TRBJ2-2
V gene: TRBV7-8
clone size: many
D gene: NA
CDR3 DNA: TGTGCCAGCAGCACGACCCTTTCCACCGGGGAGCTGTTTTTT
CDR3 protein: CASSTTLSTGELFF

J gene: TRBJ2-2
V gene: TRBV7-3
clone size: NA
D gene: NA
CDR3 DNA: TGTGCCAGCAGGCCAACAGGCAGGCCCACCGGGGAGCTGTTTTTT
CDR3 protein: CASRPTGRPTGELFF

J gene: TRBJ2-5
V gene: TRBV10-2
clone size: NA
D gene: NA
CDR3 DNA: TGCGCCATCAGGGGGGAAGGGCACAAATCCCAAGAGACCCAGTACTTC
CDR3 protein: CAIRGEGHKSQETQYF

J gene: TRBJ1-2
V gene: TRBV6-6
clone size: many
D gene: NA
CDR3 DNA: TGTGCCAGCCTGGCCCCGGGGGAGCATGGCTACACCTTC
CDR3 protein: CASLAPGEHGYTF

J gene: TRBJ2-5
V gene: TRBV7-9
clone size: NA
D gene: TRBD1
CDR3 DNA: TGTGCCAGCAGCTTAGGGGACAGGGCTTCGGGAGAGACCCAGTACTTC
CDR3 protein: CASSLGDRASGETQYF

J gene: TRBJ2-3
V gene: TRBV20-1
clone size: NA
D gene: NA
CDR3 DNA: TGCAGTGCTAGAGATCGGGGGTCGGGGCGGGACCGCACAGATACGCAGTATTTT
CDR3 protein: CSARDRGSGRDRTDTQYF

J gene: TRBJ1-2
V gene: TRBV20-1
clone size: many
D gene: TRBD1
CDR3 DNA: TGCAGTGCTAGCCCCCGGGACAGCTATGGCTACACCTTC
CDR3 protein: CSASPRDSYGYTF

J gene: TRBJ2-7
V gene: TRBV7-9
clone size: NA
D gene: NA
CDR3 DNA: TGTGCCAGCAGCCAACTTGGCAACGAGGACGAGCAGTACTTC
CDR3 protein: CASSQLGNEDEQYF

J gene: TRBJ2-6
V gene: TRBV5-1
clone size: NA
D gene: NA
CDR3 DNA: TGCGCCAGCAGCCCGTCCTTTAAGGGGGCCAACGTCCTGACTTTC
CDR3 protein: CASSPSFKGANVLTF

J gene: TRBJ2-7
V gene: TRBV19
clone size: NA
D gene: TRBD1
CDR3 DNA: TGTGCCAGTAGTAGGGGGGGACAGGGTGATTACGAGCAGTACTTC
CDR3 protein: CASSRGGQGDYEQYF

J gene: TRBJ2-3
V gene: TRBV20-1
clone size: many
D gene: TRBD1
CDR3 DNA: TGCAGTGCTACCACAGGGGGAGATACGCAGTATTTT
CDR3 protein: CSATTGGDTQYF

J gene: TRBJ2-7
V gene: TRBV29-1
clone size: many
D gene: TRBD2
CDR3 DNA: TGCAGCGCTACTAGCGGGAGGGCCTACGAGCAGTACTTC
CDR3 protein: CSATSGRAYEQYF

J gene: TRBJ1-4
V gene: TRBV2
clone size: few
D gene: NA
CDR3 DNA: TGTGCCAGCAGCCCTTTGAGTGGAGGCTATGAAAAACTGTTTTTT
CDR3 protein: CASSPLSGGYEKLFF

J gene: TRBJ1-1
V gene: TRBV29-1
clone size: NA
D gene: NA
CDR3 DNA: TGCAGCGTTGAGGCGGGGCCGGGGGCTCGCGCTTTCTTT
CDR3 protein: CSVEAGPGARAFF

J gene: TRBJ1-6
V gene: TRBV20-1
clone size: NA
D gene: TRBD1
CDR3 DNA: TGCAGTGCTATGGGACAGGGCAATTCACCCCTCCACTTT
CDR3 protein: CSAMGQGNSPLHF

J gene: TRBJ1-2
V gene: TRBV20-1
clone size: NA
D gene: NA
CDR3 DNA: TGCAGTGCTAGACCCCCCGGACTAGCGTACACCTTC
CDR3 protein: CSARPPGLAYTF

J gene: TRBJ2-6
V gene: TRBV5-1
clone size: NA
D gene: NA
CDR3 DNA: TGTGCCAGCAGCACAGGGTTGAGTGAAGCTTTC
CDR3 protein: CASSTGLSEAF

J gene: TRBJ1-1
V gene: TRBV29-1
clone size: NA
D gene: NA
CDR3 DNA: TGCAGCTCGCCCGACGGACCTGAAGCTTTCTTT
CDR3 protein: CSSPDGPEAFF

J gene: TRBJ2-7
V gene: TRBV20-1
clone size: many
D gene: NA
CDR3 DNA: TGCAGTGTTAAGATTAACGAGCAGTACTTC
CDR3 protein: CSVKINEQYF

J gene: TRBJ2-5
V gene: TRBV29-1
clone size: once
D gene: NA
CDR3 DNA: TGCAGCTTGGCCGGTACAGAGACCCAGTACTTC
CDR3 protein: CSLAGTETQYF

J gene: TRBJ1-4
V gene: TRBV5-8
clone size: NA
D gene: TRBD1
CDR3 DNA: TGTGCCAGCAGACCGGACAGGGGACACTCTAATGAAAAACTGTTTTTT
CDR3 protein: CASRPDRGHSNEKLFF

J gene: TRBJ2-2
V gene: TRBV7-2
clone size: many
D gene: TRBD2
CDR3 DNA: TGTGCCAGCAGCTCACCGATTAGCGGGAGGGCCATTCCCGGGGAGCTGTTTTTT
CDR3 protein: CASSSPISGRAIPGELFF

J gene: TRBJ2-3
V gene: TRBV2
clone size: many
D gene: TRBD1
CDR3 DNA: TGTGCCAGCAGTGGGCCGGGACAGGGAATCACAGATACGCAGTATTTT
CDR3 protein: CASSGPGQGITDTQYF

J gene: TRBJ1-3
V gene: TRBV20-1
clone size: many
D gene: TRBD1
CDR3 DNA: TGCAGTGCTAGAGATCCCCGGACAGGAGACTCTGGAAACACCATATATTTT
CDR3 protein: CSARDPRTGDSGNTIYF

J gene: TRBJ1-1
V gene: TRBV15
clone size: NA
D gene: TRBD1
CDR3 DNA: TGTGCCACCAGCAGCTGGGGACAGGGTGGGGCTGAAGCTTTCTTT
CDR3 protein: CATSSWGQGGAEAFF

J gene: TRBJ1-1
V gene: TRBV20-1
clone size: many
D gene: NA
CDR3 DNA: TGCAGTGCTAGAGGACAGTTGAACACTGAAGCTTTCTTT
CDR3 protein: CSARGQLNTEAFF

J gene: TRBJ1-3
V gene: TRBV29-1
clone size: NA
D gene: NA
CDR3 DNA: TGCAGCGCCCCTGACTCGAACACCATATATTTT
CDR3 protein: CSAPDSNTIYF

J gene: TRBJ2-7
V gene: TRBV28
clone size: many
D gene: NA
CDR3 DNA: TGTGCCAGCAGTTTTGTGTGGAGCTCCTACGAGCAGTACTTC
CDR3 protein: CASSFVWSSYEQYF

J gene: TRBJ2-5
V gene: TRBV15
clone size: NA
D gene: TRBD1
CDR3 DNA: TGTGCCACCAGCAGGCCGGACAGGGCCCACTTC
CDR3 protein: CATSRPDRAHF